Listed below are T cell receptor beta chains from one sample, sequenced in a study of blood T cell repertoires in COVID-19. TCRdb keeps only in-frame clones here, not all; method: immunoSEQ multiplex PCR. The sample carries 200,000 or so clones, roughly nine tenths recorded once. Sequencing was performed on PBMCs or T cells enriched from blood (not recorded which). Receptor source: a woman under 30 who had recovered from COVID-19. Each CDR3 is given with its conserved first and last residue. A D gene is named only where the DNA matches it firmly. Some rows have no size entry. The others give once, few or many, or a class for an expanded clone.

clone size	V gene	D gene	J gene	CDR3 DNA	CDR3 protein
once	TRBV5-8	TRBD1	TRBJ1-4	TGTGCCAGCAGCTTTGACAGGGCTATATTTTTT	CASSFDRAIFF
-	TRBV19	TRBD2	TRBJ2-1	TGTGCCAGTAGTATGCACTCACGGGGGGGCCTTAATGAGCAGTTCTTC	CASSMHSRGGLNEQFF
-	TRBV6-1	-	TRBJ1-1	TGTGCCAGCAGTGAACAGGGTCCGAACACTGAAGCTTTCTTT	CASSEQGPNTEAFF
-	TRBV9	-	TRBJ1-2	TGTGCCAGCAGCGCTATCGGGGGAAGTAGCTATGGCTACACCTTC	CASSAIGGSSYGYTF
-	TRBV5-4	-	TRBJ1-3	TGTGCCAGTTCTCAGGGAAACACTGGAAACACCATATATTTT	CASSQGNTGNTIYF
-	TRBV6-5	-	TRBJ2-3	TGTGCCATCAAACCCTCAGACCAGGGTGATACGCAGTATTTT	CAIKPSDQGDTQYF
once	TRBV5-1	-	TRBJ1-5	TGCGCCAGCAGCTTGGCCGGGGTGGGCAATCAGCCCCAGCATTTT	CASSLAGVGNQPQHF
-	TRBV11-2	-	TRBJ1-6	TGTGCCAGCAGCTTAGACCCGGGGAGCTCACCCCTCCACTTT	CASSLDPGSSPLHF
-	TRBV7-9	-	TRBJ1-5	TGTGCCAGCAGCCCTACCGCTCGCAATCAGCCCCAGCATTTT	CASSPTARNQPQHF
-	TRBV6-5	TRBD2	TRBJ2-3	TGTGCCAGCAGTTACTCGGGGGGGACAGATACGCAGTATTTT	CASSYSGGTDTQYF
-	TRBV27	-	TRBJ1-6	TGTGCCAGCAGTTTCCGGGGAGGGGTTTATTCACCCCTCCACTTT	CASSFRGGVYSPLHF
-	TRBV30	-	TRBJ1-4	TGTGCCTGGAGTGTCGGTGAAAAACTGTTTTTT	CAWSVGEKLFF
-	TRBV11-2	TRBD2	TRBJ2-3	TGTGCCAGCAGCTCCGTGAGCGGGAGCGCGCAGTATTTT	CASSSVSGSAQYF
-	TRBV29-1	-	TRBJ1-3	TGCAGCGTTGAAGAACAGGGAAGAGGAGTCGGAAACACCATATATTTT	CSVEEQGRGVGNTIYF
once	TRBV6-5	TRBD1	TRBJ1-4	TGTGCCAGCAGTTACGGGGACAGCTCAAATGAAAAACTGTTTTTT	CASSYGDSSNEKLFF
-	TRBV24-1	TRBD1	TRBJ2-5	TGTGCCACCAGTGATACCCGGACAGGGCCAGAGACCCAGTACTTC	CATSDTRTGPETQYF
-	TRBV9	TRBD2	TRBJ2-3	TGTGCCAGCAGCCCAAGACTAGCGGGGGCGGTGGATACGCAGTATTTT	CASSPRLAGAVDTQYF
-	TRBV30	-	TRBJ2-1	TGTGCCTGGAGTTTAGGAGACTATGACAATGAGCAGTTCTTC	CAWSLGDYDNEQFF
-	TRBV4-1	TRBD2	TRBJ2-2	TGCGCCAGCAGCCATCCTAGCGGGGGGGCAAGGACCGGGGAGCTGTTTTTT	CASSHPSGGARTGELFF
-	TRBV9	TRBD2	TRBJ2-5	TGTGCCAGCAGCGCCGGGGGGGCGAACCAAGAGACCCAGTACTTC	CASSAGGANQETQYF
once	TRBV5-1	TRBD2	TRBJ2-4	TGCGCCAGCATGGGACTAGCGGGGGTGTCGGCCAAAAACATTCAGTACTTC	CASMGLAGVSAKNIQYF
-	TRBV9	TRBD1	TRBJ2-1	TGTGCCAGCAGCGTCGCGACAGGGTACAATGAGCAGTTCTTC	CASSVATGYNEQFF
once	TRBV4-2	-	TRBJ2-1	TGTGCCAGCAGCCAAGCCGTCCCGGGGTACAATGAGCAGTTCTTC	CASSQAVPGYNEQFF
few	TRBV12-3/TRBV12-4	TRBD1	TRBJ1-1	TGTGCCAGCAGTTTATGGGACAGCCCTGAAGCTTTCTTT	CASSLWDSPEAFF
-	TRBV19	TRBD1	TRBJ1-1	TGTGCCAGTACAGGGGGCCATGACACTGAAGCTTTCTTT	CASTGGHDTEAFF
once	TRBV28	TRBD1	TRBJ1-2	TGTGCCAGCAGTTTATTTGGAGGGGGCAAAGGAAACTATGGCTACACCTTC	CASSLFGGGKGNYGYTF
-	TRBV28	TRBD1	TRBJ1-4	TGTGCCTCCGAGGGGGCGGCAGGGGAAAAACTGTTTTTT	CASEGAAGEKLFF
-	TRBV3-1/TRBV3-2	TRBD1	TRBJ1-1	TGTGCCAGCAGCCCCCGGGACAGGGAAACCTCTGGTACTGAAGCTTTCTTT	CASSPRDRETSGTEAFF
-	TRBV6-2/TRBV6-3	TRBD1	TRBJ2-3	TGTGCCAGCAGTTTGTCCGGGACAGGGCAAATTTTCACAGATACGCAGTATTTT	CASSLSGTGQIFTDTQYF
-	TRBV24-1	TRBD1	TRBJ2-2	TGTGCCACCACTGGGACAGGGAAGAACACCGGGGAGCTGTTTTTT	CATTGTGKNTGELFF
-	TRBV27	-	TRBJ1-2	TGTGCCAGCAGACCCAATGCGGTGCTCTATGGCTACACCTTC	CASRPNAVLYGYTF
-	TRBV14	-	TRBJ1-2	TGTGCCAGCAGCCAAGATCAGGGCAGGGGAGACTATGGCTACACCTTC	CASSQDQGRGDYGYTF
-	TRBV5-1	-	TRBJ1-5	TGCGCCAGCAGCTCCGCAGGGGACAATCAGCCCCAGCATTTT	CASSSAGDNQPQHF
-	TRBV12-1	-	TRBJ2-7	TGTGCCAGCAGCTTCCTCTTTTTACTAGCGGGGAGCTCCTACGAGCAGTACTTC	CASSFLFLLAGSSYEQYF
-	TRBV7-8	-	TRBJ1-4	TGTGCCAGCAGCTTAGGCGGGGGCGGTGAAAAACTGTTTTTT	CASSLGGGGEKLFF
-	TRBV7-9	TRBD2	TRBJ2-7	TGTGCCAGCAGCTTAGTCCTTAGCGGGGGAACATACGAGCAGTACTTC	CASSLVLSGGTYEQYF
-	TRBV28	-	TRBJ1-1	TGTGCCAGCAGACCGCAGGGGATTGTTAGCACTGAAGCTTTCTTT	CASRPQGIVSTEAFF